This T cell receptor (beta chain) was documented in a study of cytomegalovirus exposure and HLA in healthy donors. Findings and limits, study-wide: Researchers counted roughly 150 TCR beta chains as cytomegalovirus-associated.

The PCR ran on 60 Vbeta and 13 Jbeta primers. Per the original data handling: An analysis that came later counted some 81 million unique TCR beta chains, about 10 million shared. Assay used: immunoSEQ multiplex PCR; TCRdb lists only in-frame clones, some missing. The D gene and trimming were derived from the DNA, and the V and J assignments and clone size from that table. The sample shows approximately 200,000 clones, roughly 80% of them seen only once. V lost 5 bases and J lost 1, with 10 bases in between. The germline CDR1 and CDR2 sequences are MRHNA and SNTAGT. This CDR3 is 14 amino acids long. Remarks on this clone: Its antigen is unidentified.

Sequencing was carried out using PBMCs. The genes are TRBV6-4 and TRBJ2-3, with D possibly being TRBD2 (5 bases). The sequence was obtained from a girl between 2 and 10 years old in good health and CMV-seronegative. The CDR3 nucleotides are TGTGCCAGCAGTCGGTTGGGAGGCACAGATACGCAGTATTTT. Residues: CASSRLGGTDTQYF.